This TCR beta chain was captured in a study of shared clonotypes between healthy human individuals. As defined, naive CD8 cells were CD45RO-negative and positively selected for CCR7, with terminally differentiated effector memory CD45RA+ cells excluded. Original processing notes: Junction-only sequences produced by ImmunoSEQ had no quality scores, so filtering differed. Profiled with immunoSEQ multiplex PCR; TCRdb holds only in-frame clones, not every one. The V and J calls and clone size were taken over from that table, and D and trimming were inferred from the DNA. The profile shows 800,000 or so clones, about 97% of them singletons. Findings and caveats of the study: Some clonotypes were shared by all four sorted-subset donors, while others were not shared. The non-shared ones had lower generation probabilities than the shared ones.

This clone was recorded once. Its antigen remains unknown. This specimen includes other DNA sequences encoding the same CDR3. V was trimmed by 1 base and J by 2 bases, leaving 3 bases between them. The CDR3 runs 12 residues. Germline CDR1 is SGHDN and CDR2 is FVKESK. The chain couples TRBV14 to TRBJ2-7; D remains unclear. The receptor comes from a young man in good health. The sample taken for sequencing was naive CD8+ T cells sorted from blood. The CDR3 region is CASSQGTYEQYF. The CDR3 DNA sequence: TGTGCCAGCAGCCAAGGAACCTACGAGCAGTACTTC.